The clone carrying this T cell receptor beta chain was seen a handful of times. The antigen is unknown. This specimen belongs to a study of T cell repertoires in cytomegalovirus infection. Study details: Used in the study were CMV epitopes, some recently identified and HLA-C-restricted, others well-studied and HLA-B-restricted. A matching HLA type, together with CMV infection, was signaled by public TCR beta signatures.

Germline V lookup: CDR1 MGHRA, CDR2 YSYEKL. The CDR3 has 16 amino acids. The V gene lost 0 bases and the J gene lost 0 bases, with 12 bases spanning the gap. Study-wide results and caveats: Accumulated public TCR beta family frequency recognized individuals carrying CMV together with the relevant HLA. HLA-C-restricted CMV-specific TCR beta clonotypes were dominant in the ex vivo response.

TCRdb re-called the reads with MiXCR, one entry per CDR3 protein. This repertoire shows 110,000 or so distinct CDR3 sequences, 25% to 35% found once; its top ten account for 80% to 90%. This sequence joins TRBV4-1 and TRBJ2-7; D perhaps matches TRBD1 (6 bases). The TCR was taken from a human donor in good health (CMV status not recorded). Some clones in this sample may be carry-over from other donors' samples. Sequenced here: CD8+ T cells from cultured PBMCs, sampled from culture after CMV antigen stimulation. In DNA form, the CDR3 reads TGCGCCAGCAGCCAAGATCATTGGACAGACTCCTACGAGCAGTACTTC. It specifies CASSQDHWTDSYEQYF.